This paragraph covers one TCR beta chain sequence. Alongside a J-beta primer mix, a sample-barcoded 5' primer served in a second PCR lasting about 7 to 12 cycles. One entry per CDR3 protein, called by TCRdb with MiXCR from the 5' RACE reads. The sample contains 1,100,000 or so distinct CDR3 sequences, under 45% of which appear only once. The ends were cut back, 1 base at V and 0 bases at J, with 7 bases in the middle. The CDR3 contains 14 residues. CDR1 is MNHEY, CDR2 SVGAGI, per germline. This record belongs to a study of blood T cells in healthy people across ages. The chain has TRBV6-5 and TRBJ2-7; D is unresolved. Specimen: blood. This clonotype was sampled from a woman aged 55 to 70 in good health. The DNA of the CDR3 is TGTGCCAGCAGTTACTTGGCCTCCTCCTACGAGCAGTACTTC. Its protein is CASSYLASSYEQYF.